The 30 T cell receptor beta chains below come from one sample, sequenced in a study of blood T cell repertoires in COVID-19. The table came from immunoSEQ multiplex PCR; TCRdb's copy has only in-frame clones and leaves some out. Of under 350,000 clones detected, roughly 87% appear once; the ten largest clones hold roughly 13%. Sample: peripheral blood. The receptor source for this set is a human donor in a cohort sampled during active COVID-19.

V and J are TRBV18 and TRBJ1-6; D is ambiguous. Trimming removed 1 base from V and 10 bases from J, with 11 bases in between. The CDR3 sequence is 14 residues long. Germline V CDR1 and CDR2: KGHSH, LQKENI. CDR3 loop: CASSPRKDSSPLHF. In DNA form, the CDR3 reads TGTGCCAGCTCACCACGCAAAGACTCCTCACCCCTCCACTTT.

This clone has just a few counts. The chain employs TRBV4-1 and TRBJ1-6, with TRBD1 as a possible D gene (5 bases). Germline assignment: CDR1 MGHRA and CDR2 YSYEKL. The germline V and J ends were trimmed by 1 base and 9 bases, with 16 bases remaining between them. This CDR3 spans 16 amino acids. The CDR3 DNA sequence: TGCGCCAGCAGCCAAGTTACAGGCCCAGGCGGTTCACCCCTCCACTTT. Translation: CASSQVTGPGGSPLHF.

The chain recombines TRBV14 with TRBJ1-5, with D hard to call. CDR1 is SGHDN and CDR2 is FVKESK in the germline V gene. The CDR3 is 16 residues long. V dropped 0 bases and J dropped 4 bases, with 13 bases sitting between them. The CDR3 bases are TGTGCCAGCAGCCAAGACCGGGTAAGAGGGAATCAGCCCCAGCATTTT. Its translation: CASSQDRVRGNQPQHF.

The J gene is TRBJ2-7, the V gene TRBV10-2, with D possibly being TRBD2 (5 bases). The CDR3 sequence is 11 residues long. Germline CDR1 and CDR2: WSHSY and SAAADI. Deletions cut 4 bases from V and 7 bases from J, with 8 bases between. The CDR3 DNA reads as TGCGCCAGCAGTGCAACTAGGGAGCAGTACTTC. Translation gives CASSATREQYF.

V usage is TRBV12-3 or TRBV12-4 and J usage is TRBJ2-1, with D tentatively TRBD1 (5 bases). Trimming cost V 7 bases and J 2 bases, with 9 bases left between them. The CDR3 consists of 13 residues. The CDR3 DNA reads TGTGCCAGCATGCCGGACACCTACAATGAGCAGTTCTTC. This sequence encodes CASMPDTYNEQFF.

The chain carries TRBV6-5 and TRBJ1-2; D is undetermined. Per the germline V gene, CDR1 is MNHEY and CDR2 is SVGAGI. Trimming shortened V by 7 bases and J by 5 bases, and 14 bases separated the two germline ends. The CDR3 contains 13 residues. Written as DNA, the CDR3 is TGTGCCAGCAAACCCCAAGGAGGGTATGGCTACACCTTC. It encodes CASKPQGGYGYTF.

The chain uses TRBV19 and TRBJ1-5; D ambiguous. This CDR3 spans 13 amino acids. Trimming cost V 3 bases and J 6 bases, with 9 bases left between them. CDR1 and CDR2 from the germline V gene are LNHDA and SQIVND (reference sequence). Here the CDR3 DNA reads TGTGCCAGTAGTATCGGGGAAGGTCAGCCCCAGCATTTT. Translating it yields CASSIGEGQPQHF.

In the case of this clone: This sample includes further DNA sequences coding for the same CDR3. The chain carries TRBV2 and TRBJ1-2; D not resolved. Trimming pared 2 bases from V and 7 bases from J, leaving 8 bases between. CDR1 is SNHLY and CDR2 is FYNNEI in the germline V gene. The CDR3 is made up of 12 amino acids. The CDR3 nucleotides read TGTGCCAGCAGTGAACTCGGAGGTGGCTACACCTTC. It is translated as CASSELGGGYTF.

The chain recombines TRBV5-8 with TRBJ1-5; TRBD1 matches 7 bases. CDR1 and CDR2 (germline): SGHTS, YDEGEE. V lost 1 base, J lost 6 bases, and 7 bases stayed unmatched. The length of the CDR3 is 15 residues. The CDR3 DNA is TGTGCCAGCAGCTTGCGTGGACAGGCGGGTCAGCCCCAGCATTTT. It encodes CASSLRGQAGQPQHF.

V usage is TRBV10-3 and J usage is TRBJ2-1, with TRBD2 as a possible D gene (7 bases). The V gene's germline CDR1 is ENHRY and CDR2 SYGVKD. The CDR3 runs to 15 residues. The ends were cut back, 8 bases at V and 5 bases at J, with 19 bases in the middle. The CDR3 spells CAIASGASGNNEQFF. The DNA for the CDR3 is TGTGCCATCGCTTCAGGGGCTAGCGGAAACAATGAGCAGTTCTTC.

V and J are TRBV9 and TRBJ1-2, with 8 bases aligning to TRBD1. V dropped 4 bases and J dropped 4; count of bases not matched to a gene: 6. Germline V gene data show CDR1 as SGDLS and CDR2 as YYNGEE. CDR3 length: 14 residues. The CDR3 DNA follows: TGTGCCAGCAGCCCGACAGGGGACGCCTATGGCTACACCTTC. Its protein product is CASSPTGDAYGYTF.

This sequence joins TRBV20-1 and TRBJ2-1; 7 nucleotides align to TRBD2. V shed 4 bases, J shed 8 bases, and the junction held 11 bases outside the gene matches. Germline V gene lookup returns CDR1 DFQATT and CDR2 SNEGSKA (reference sequence). The CDR3 length is 14 residues. The CDR3 loop is CSANDPAGVDEQFF. In DNA, the CDR3 is TGCAGTGCTAATGACCCGGCGGGAGTCGATGAGCAGTTCTTC.

The chain is built from TRBV5-1 and TRBJ2-1, with 14 bases lining up with TRBD2. The CDR3 length is 16 residues. The germline V gene encodes CDR1 SGHRS and CDR2 YFSETQ. V lost 5 bases, J lost 10 bases, and 11 bases stayed unmatched. The CDR3 sequence: CASSRLTSGRASEQFF. The CDR3 coding sequence is TGCGCCAGCAGTCGCCTGACTAGCGGGAGGGCCTCCGAGCAGTTCTTC.

The rearrangement links TRBV10-3 to TRBJ2-3; D not certain. V was trimmed by 2 bases and J by 5 bases, leaving 5 bases between them. The CDR3 is 12 amino acids. Germline CDR1 ENHRY, CDR2 SYGVKD. The CDR3 loop reads CAISETVDTQYF. The CDR3 DNA follows: TGTGCCATCAGTGAGACGGTAGATACGCAGTATTTT.

The chain couples TRBV6-5 to TRBJ1-2; D might be TRBD1 (5 bases). The length of the CDR3 is 14 residues. Trimming removed 2 bases at V and 4 bases at J, with 11 bases between. The V gene's germline CDR1 is MNHEY and CDR2 SVGAGI. CDR3 nucleotide sequence: TGTGCCAGCAGTTACCGACGGGGGACCTATGGCTACACCTTC. Amino acid sequence: CASSYRRGTYGYTF.

V is TRBV29-1 and J is TRBJ2-1, with D maybe TRBD2 (5 bases). Germline loops: CDR1 SQVTM, CDR2 ANQGSEA. Between the trimmed V and J ends, which lost 7 bases and 3 bases, there was a span of 19 bases. The CDR3 length is 15 residues. The CDR3 nucleotides read TGCAGCGGTAGACTCCTGGGAGAACTCTACAATGAGCAGTTCTTC. It specifies CSGRLLGELYNEQFF.

This clone showed up just a few times. This chain joins TRBV6-5 and TRBJ1-2; D might be TRBD1 (6 bases). The germline V gene encodes CDR1 MNHEY and CDR2 SVGAGI. This CDR3 is 16 amino acids long. Trimming removed 4 bases from V and 6 bases from J, with 21 bases in between. CDR3: CASSFGGWPPADGYTF. In DNA, the CDR3 is TGTGCCAGCAGTTTTGGGGGCTGGCCCCCTGCTGATGGCTACACCTTC.

The rearrangement links TRBV4-3 to TRBJ2-3; 12 positions agree with TRBD1. The CDR3 spans 18 residues. With V trimmed by 5 bases and J by 2 bases, 11 bases remained unmatched. Germline CDR1 LGHNA, CDR2 YSLEER. The CDR3 here is CASSRGTGGNRDTDTQYF. In DNA form, the CDR3 reads TGCGCCAGCAGCAGAGGGACAGGGGGCAACCGAGACACAGATACGCAGTATTTT.

The chain joins TRBV11-2 to TRBJ2-3; 11 positions agree with TRBD2. The V gene end was trimmed by 6 bases and the J gene end by 7 bases; junction bases not matched to a gene: 12. There are 16 residues in the CDR3. Germline lookup yields CDR1 SGHAT and CDR2 FQNNGV. The CDR3 region is CASSTKTRLAGNTQYF. The CDR3 coding sequence is TGTGCCAGCAGTACCAAGACTCGACTAGCGGGAAATACGCAGTATTTT.

The chain has TRBV7-9 and TRBJ2-2, with D tentatively TRBD1 (5 bases). Germline assignment: CDR1 SEHNR and CDR2 FQNEAQ (reference sequence). This CDR3 spans 15 amino acids. The germline V and J ends were trimmed by 1 base and 0 bases, with 6 bases remaining between them. CDR3 region: CASSLGQSNTGELFF. In DNA, the CDR3 is TGTGCCAGCAGCTTAGGACAGTCGAACACCGGGGAGCTGTTTTTT.

This clone was detected once. The rearrangement uses TRBV2 and TRBJ2-7; D ambiguous. The CDR3 covers 13 residues. Germline-derived CDR1 and CDR2 are SNHLY and FYNNEI. V lost 3 bases, J lost 3 bases, and 9 bases lay in between. CDR3 nucleotide sequence: TGTGCCAGCAGTGACTCACCCAGCTACGAGCAGTACTTC. Encoded protein: CASSDSPSYEQYF.

This chain uses TRBV5-4 with TRBJ1-6; 9 bases align to TRBD1. CDR3 length: 16 amino acids. Losses at the gene ends were 0 bases for V and 7 bases for J; bases not matched to a gene: 5. CDR1 SGHNT and CDR2 YYREEE come from the germline V gene (reference sequence). The CDR3 here is CASSLGGTGPNSPLHF. CDR3 sequence (DNA): TGTGCCAGCAGCTTGGGCGGGACAGGGCCGAATTCACCCCTCCACTTT.

This rearrangement joins TRBV7-2 to TRBJ2-5; 10 nucleotides align to TRBD2. Germline CDR1 SGHTA, CDR2 FQGNSA. The CDR3 extends over 15 amino acids. V dropped 5 bases and J dropped 2; count of bases not matched to a gene: 5. CDR3 in amino acids: CASSEWGLAQETQYF. DNA for the CDR3: TGTGCCAGCAGCGAATGGGGACTAGCGCAAGAGACCCAGTACTTC.

The chain is built from TRBV28 and TRBJ2-1; TRBD2 agrees at 7 bases. Germline values: CDR1 MDHEN, CDR2 SYDVKM. V was clipped by 6 bases and J by 10 bases; unmatched bases: 6. This CDR3 region has 12 residues. CDR3 in amino acids: CASRGRELEQFF. In DNA form, the CDR3 reads TGTGCCAGCAGGGGGCGGGAGTTGGAGCAGTTCTTC. Full variable domain (remainder filled in from reference TRBV28 and TRBJ2-1): DVKVTQSSRYLVKRTGEKVFLECVQDMDHENMFWYRQDPGLGLRLIYFSYDVKMKEKGDIPEGYSVSREKKERFSLILESASTNQTSMYLCASRGRELEQFFGPGTRLTVL.

This rearrangement joins TRBV24-1 to TRBJ2-3, with D maybe TRBD1 (5 bases). V gave up 5 bases and J gave up 4 bases, with 9 bases separating them. Germline CDR1 is KGHDR and CDR2 is SFDVKD. The CDR3 consists of 13 residues. Written as DNA, the CDR3 is TGTGCCACCAGTGTTTCAGGGTCAGATACGCAGTATTTT. Its translation is CATSVSGSDTQYF.

The chain employs TRBV4-1 and TRBJ2-6; D perhaps matches TRBD1 (6 bases). Germline CDR1 reads MGHRA; CDR2 reads YSYEKL. With 2 bases removed from V and 2 bases from J, the gap between germline ends came to 10 bases. This CDR3 region has 16 residues. For the CDR3, the DNA is TGCGCCAGCAGCCAAAGATCAGGGGCTGGGGCCAACGTCCTGACTTTC. Protein: CASSQRSGAGANVLTF.

In DNA, the CDR3 is TGTGCCACCGCCGGGACAGCAGCAGATACGCAGTATTTT. It specifies CATAGTAADTQYF. The gene calls are TRBV24-1 and TRBJ2-3; 7 bases match TRBD1. The CDR3 is made up of 13 amino acids. The germline gives CDR1 KGHDR, CDR2 SFDVKD. V was clipped by 9 bases and J by 4 bases; unmatched bases: 6.

The rearrangement links TRBV29-1 to TRBJ2-2; D unresolved. The germline V gene encodes CDR1 SQVTM and CDR2 ANQGSEA. Trimming removed 6 bases from V and 4 bases from J, with 9 bases in between. The CDR3 is 12 residues long. The CDR3 sequence: CSVALITGELFF. The CDR3 DNA sequence: TGCAGCGTGGCTTTAATCACCGGGGAGCTGTTTTTT.

The rearrangement uses TRBV6-1 and TRBJ2-1; no reliable D call. V lost 3 bases, J lost 10 bases, and 10 bases lay in between. Germline CDR1 and CDR2: MNHNS and SASEGT. This CDR3 spans 12 amino acids. CDR3: CASSDPIREQFF. The CDR3 region has the DNA TGTGCCAGCAGTGACCCGATCAGGGAGCAGTTCTTC.

The chain carries TRBV3-1 (or the pseudogene TRBV3-2) and TRBJ2-7; the match to TRBD2 covers 7 bases. From germline, CDR1 is LGHDT and CDR2 YNNKEL (reference sequence). Germline trimming cut 4 bases from V and 2 bases from J; bases unmatched to any gene: 5. The CDR3 extends over 14 amino acids. Written as DNA, the CDR3 is TGTGCCAGCAGCCGGCTAGCGGTGCCCTACGAGCAGTACTTC. Translating it yields CASSRLAVPYEQYF.